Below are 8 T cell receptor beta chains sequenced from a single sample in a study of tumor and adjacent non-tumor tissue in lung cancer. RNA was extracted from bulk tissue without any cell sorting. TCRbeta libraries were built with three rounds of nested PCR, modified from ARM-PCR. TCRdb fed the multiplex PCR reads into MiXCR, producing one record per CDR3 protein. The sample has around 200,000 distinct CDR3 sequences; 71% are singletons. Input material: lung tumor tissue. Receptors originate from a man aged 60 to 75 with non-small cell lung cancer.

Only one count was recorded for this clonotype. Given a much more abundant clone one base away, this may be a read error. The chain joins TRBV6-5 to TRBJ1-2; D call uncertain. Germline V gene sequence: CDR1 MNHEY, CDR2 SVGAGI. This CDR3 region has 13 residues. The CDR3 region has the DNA TGTGTCAGCAGTTACGAGTTTTCCTATGGCTACACCTTC. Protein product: CVSSYEFSYGYTF.

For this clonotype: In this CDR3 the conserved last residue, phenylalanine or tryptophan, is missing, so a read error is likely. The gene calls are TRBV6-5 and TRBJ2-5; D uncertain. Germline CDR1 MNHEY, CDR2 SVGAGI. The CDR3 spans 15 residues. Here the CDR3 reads CANSYSRSGQETQYL. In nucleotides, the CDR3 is TGTGCCAACAGTTACTCGAGATCAGGACAAGAGACCCAGTACTTA.

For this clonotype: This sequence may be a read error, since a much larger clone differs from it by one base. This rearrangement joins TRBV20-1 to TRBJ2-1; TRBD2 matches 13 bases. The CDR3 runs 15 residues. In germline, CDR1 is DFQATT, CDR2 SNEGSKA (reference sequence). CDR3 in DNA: TGCATTGCCACGGGACTAGCGGGGACCTACAATGAGCAGTTCTTC. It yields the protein CIATGLAGTYNEQFF.

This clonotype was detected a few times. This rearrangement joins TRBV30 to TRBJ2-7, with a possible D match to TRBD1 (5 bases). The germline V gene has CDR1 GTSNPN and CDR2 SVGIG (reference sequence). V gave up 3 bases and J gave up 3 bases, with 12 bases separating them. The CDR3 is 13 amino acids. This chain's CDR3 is CAWRVQGSYEQYF. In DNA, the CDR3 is TGTGCCTGGAGAGTCCAGGGAAGCTACGAGCAGTACTTC.

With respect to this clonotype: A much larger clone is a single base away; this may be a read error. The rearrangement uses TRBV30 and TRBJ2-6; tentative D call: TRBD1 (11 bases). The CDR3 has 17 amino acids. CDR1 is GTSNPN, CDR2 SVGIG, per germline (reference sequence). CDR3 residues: CAWSGRTSGQGANILTF. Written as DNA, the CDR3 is TGTGCCTGGAGTGGCCGGACTAGCGGACAGGGGGCCAACATCCTGACTTTC.

This chain's CDR3 is CASSLGAGVVEQYF. CDR3 bases: TGTGCCAGCAGTTTAGGGGCAGGGGTCGTCGAGCAGTACTTC. The chain uses TRBV12-3 or TRBV12-4 and TRBJ2-7; D might be TRBD1 (6 bases). V lost 1 base and J 6 bases, leaving 13 bases between the germline ends. CDR3 length: 14 residues.

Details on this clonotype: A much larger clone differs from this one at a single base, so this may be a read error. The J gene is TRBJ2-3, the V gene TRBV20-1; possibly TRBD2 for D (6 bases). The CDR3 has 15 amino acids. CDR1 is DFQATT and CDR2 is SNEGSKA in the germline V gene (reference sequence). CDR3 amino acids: CNAEPRDSSTDTQYF. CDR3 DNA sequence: TGCAATGCTGAGCCGCGGGACTCAAGCACAGATACGCAGTATTTT.

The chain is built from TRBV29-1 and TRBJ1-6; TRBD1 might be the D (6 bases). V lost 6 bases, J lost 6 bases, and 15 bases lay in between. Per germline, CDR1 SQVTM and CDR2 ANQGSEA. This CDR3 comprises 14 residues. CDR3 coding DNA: TGCAGCGTGCAACGGGTCAGGGGTAATTCACCCCTCCACTTT. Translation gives CSVQRVRGNSPLHF.